The 18 T cell receptor beta chains below all came from one sample that was sequenced in a study of resident and recirculating memory T cells in vitiligo. Repertoires were generated with immunoSEQ multiplex PCR, while TCRdb's copy carries only in-frame clones and drops some. Counted here are 40,000 to 45,000 clones, 80% to 95% occurring once; the ten biggest clones make up roughly 4.3%. Material for sequencing was blood. Receptor source: a male donor with vitiligo.

V and J are TRBV11-2 and TRBJ1-3, with D possibly TRBD1 on 5 matching bases. The CDR3 runs to 13 residues. V dropped 0 bases and J dropped 10 bases, with 10 bases sitting between them. CDR1 is SGHAT, CDR2 FQNNGV, per germline. CDR3 protein: CASSLDPGDTIYF. CDR3 nucleotides: TGTGCCAGCAGCTTAGATCCGGGGGATACCATATATTTT.

The chain recombines TRBV12-5 with TRBJ1-3; no firm D call. Germline V CDR1 and CDR2: LGHNT, FRNRAP. The CDR3 sequence is 14 residues long. Trimming removed 3 bases at V and 0 bases at J, with 6 bases between. The CDR3 sequence: CASGFSLSGNTIYF. CDR3 DNA sequence: TGTGCTAGTGGTTTTAGCCTCTCTGGAAACACCATATATTTT.

This rearrangement joins TRBV6-1 to TRBJ2-3; 7 bases line up with TRBD1. The CDR3 totals 13 residues. J lost 7 bases, V lost 6 bases, and 7 bases had no gene match. Germline V gene data show CDR1 as MNHNS and CDR2 as SASEGT. CDR3 nucleotides: TGTGCCAGCAGCACAGGGGTTGGAAATACGCAGTATTTT. Its protein is CASSTGVGNTQYF.

This clone was recorded a few times. This chain uses TRBV19 with TRBJ1-5; D perhaps matches TRBD1 (6 bases). CDR3 size: 16 residues. In germline, CDR1 is LNHDA, CDR2 SQIVND (reference sequence). Trimming removed 5 bases from V and 4 bases from J, with 18 bases in between. The CDR3 is CASSSRGHLGNQPQHF. The CDR3 DNA follows: TGTGCCAGTAGTTCCCGGGGACACCTTGGGAATCAGCCCCAGCATTTT.

The rearrangement links TRBV2 to TRBJ2-5, with D unresolved. This CDR3 is 17 amino acids long. Germline-derived CDR1 and CDR2 are SNHLY and FYNNEI. V was trimmed by 5 bases and J by 2 bases, leaving 21 bases between them. This chain's CDR3 is CASSPRSRGNFQETQYF. Written as DNA, the CDR3 is TGTGCCAGCAGTCCACGCTCCCGCGGAAACTTTCAAGAGACCCAGTACTTC. The full variable domain, in which reference TRBV2 and TRBJ2-5 provide the parts outside the CDR3, is EPEVTQTPSHQVTQMGQEVILRCVPISNHLYFYWYRQILGQKVEFLVSFYNNEISEKSEIFDDQFSVERPDGSNFTLKIRSTKLEDSAMYFCASSPRSRGNFQETQYFGPGTRLLVL.

This clone was picked up a small number of times. The chain recombines TRBV4-1 with TRBJ1-5, with 8 nucleotides matching TRBD1. The CDR3 is 15 amino acids. Germline values: CDR1 MGHRA, CDR2 YSYEKL. V trimming: 2 bases; J trimming: 5 bases; junction bases outside the gene matches: 5. The CDR3 DNA reads TGCGCCAGCAGCCAAACAGGGGGATCCTATCAGCCCCAGCATTTT. It specifies CASSQTGGSYQPQHF.

The chain combines TRBV30 with TRBJ2-5, with D perhaps TRBD2 (5 bases). This CDR3 has 13 residues. The germline V gene encodes CDR1 GTSNPN and CDR2 SVGIG (reference sequence). Trimming left V 4 bases short and J 5 bases short, with 14 bases between. The CDR3 DNA follows: TGTGCCTGGAACGTCCCGGGGTCGGAGACCCAGTACTTC. The encoded protein is CAWNVPGSETQYF.

This chain connects TRBV6-5 to TRBJ1-1; perhaps TRBD1 as D (6 bases). This CDR3 has 14 residues. The V gene's germline CDR1 is MNHEY and CDR2 SVGAGI. V lost 6 bases and J 0 bases, leaving 11 bases between the germline ends. As DNA, the CDR3 is TGTGCCAGCAGACCGGGACAAATGAACACTGAAGCTTTCTTT. It is translated as CASRPGQMNTEAFF.

The chain links TRBV6-6 to TRBJ2-7; unclear D gene. The germline V gene encodes CDR1 MNHNY and CDR2 SVGAGI (reference sequence). The V gene lost 0 bases and the J gene lost 6 bases, with 12 bases spanning the gap. The CDR3 covers 14 residues. CDR3: CASSYSQERGEQYF. The CDR3 coding sequence is TGTGCCAGCAGTTACTCCCAAGAAAGAGGCGAGCAGTACTTC.

The chain is built from TRBV5-1 and TRBJ1-4; 9 bases are shared with TRBD1. With 1 base clipped from V and 5 bases from J, the junction kept 3 bases outside the gene matches. The germline gives CDR1 SGHRS, CDR2 YFSETQ. This CDR3 is 15 amino acids long. The CDR3 here is CASSLLGQGNEKLFF. The DNA of the CDR3 is TGCGCCAGCAGCTTGTTAGGACAGGGGAATGAAAAACTGTTTTTT. Full variable domain (missing parts from reference TRBV5-1 and TRBJ1-4): KAGVTQTPRYLIKTRGQQVTLSCSPISGHRSVSWYQQTPGQGLQFLFEYFSETQRNKGNFPGRFSGRQFSNSRSEMNVSTLELGDSALYLCASSLLGQGNEKLFFGSGTQLSVL.

This rearrangement joins TRBV2 to TRBJ1-1, with D tentatively TRBD1 (6 bases). V was pared by 1 base and J by 4 bases, with 10 bases between. CDR1 and CDR2 from the germline V gene are SNHLY and FYNNEI. CDR3 length: 14 amino acids. CDR3 bases: TGTGCCAGCAGTGAAGAGCAAGGGGGCACTGAAGCTTTCTTT. As protein: CASSEEQGGTEAFF.

V is TRBV5-6 and J is TRBJ1-2, with a weak D call TRBD1 (5 bases). Germline CDR1 is SGHDT and CDR2 is YYEEEE. V lost 0 bases and J 7 bases, leaving 13 bases between the germline ends. The CDR3 runs to 14 residues. CDR3 amino acids: CASSLDQGRAGYTF. CDR3 sequence (DNA): TGTGCCAGCAGCTTGGATCAGGGTCGGGCTGGCTACACCTTC.

The V call is TRBV5-1, the J call TRBJ1-2, with a tentative D call TRBD1 (5 bases). V was trimmed by 0 bases and J by 3 bases, leaving 6 bases between them. The CDR3 has 13 amino acids. From germline, CDR1 is SGHRS and CDR2 YFSETQ. CDR3 in DNA: TGCGCCAGCAGCTTGGAAGGGGACTATGGCTACACCTTC. Its translation: CASSLEGDYGYTF.

J is TRBJ1-4 and V is TRBV4-1, with 10 bases lining up with TRBD1. The germline gives CDR1 MGHRA, CDR2 YSYEKL. This CDR3 contains 17 residues. V dropped 4 bases and J dropped 6; count of bases not matched to a gene: 11. The CDR3 DNA is TGCGCCAGCAGCCCCGAGACAGGGGGCTTAGGGGATGAAAAACTGTTTTTT. Translating it yields CASSPETGGLGDEKLFF.

This chain uses TRBV6-6 with TRBJ2-7; D is uncertain. V was cut by 6 bases and J by 3 bases, with 6 bases left in between. CDR3 length equals 11 residues. CDR1 and CDR2 from the germline V gene are MNHNY and SVGAGI (reference sequence). The CDR3 bases are TGTGCCAGCAGCCGACTCTACGAGCAGTACTTC. Translation gives CASSRLYEQYF.

This clone has only one observation. J is TRBJ2-1 and V is TRBV6-6, with TRBD2 identical over 10 bases. Germline assignment: CDR1 MNHNY and CDR2 SVGAGI (reference sequence). The CDR3 spans 15 residues. V was pared by 6 bases and J by 4 bases, with 6 bases of the junction left unmatched. CDR3 nucleotide sequence: TGTGCCAGCAGACCTACTAGCGGGGTGTACAATGAGCAGTTCTTC. As protein: CASRPTSGVYNEQFF.

This chain connects TRBV6-6 to TRBJ1-5; D unclear. The length of the CDR3 is 16 residues. The V gene's germline CDR1 is MNHNY and CDR2 SVGAGI (reference sequence). V was cut by 1 base and J by 5 bases, with 15 bases left in between. This CDR3 is CASSYLGGQSDQPQHF. In DNA form, the CDR3 reads TGTGCCAGCAGTTACTTGGGTGGGCAGAGTGATCAGCCCCAGCATTTT.

The V and J genes are TRBV21-1 and TRBJ2-1; the table's D gene call, TRBD1, was not cross checked with the DNA. TRBV21-1 is described as a pseudogene. This CDR3 contains 16 residues. The CDR3 loop reads CASSSWDRVSYNEQFF. CDR3 nucleotides: TGTGCCAGCAGCTCTTGGGACAGAGTTTCCTACAATGAGCAGTTCTTC.